This section outlines one TCR beta chain sequence together with its context. The antigen is not known. The data were taken from a study of cytomegalovirus exposure and HLA in healthy donors. Across the study: The same platform was used for the roughly 130 validation repertoires as for the 666 first-cohort repertoires, as reported in a later analysis. Points from the study as a whole: Associated with cytomegalovirus, according to the listing, were 150 to 200 TCR beta chains. The tendency of first-cohort TCR clusters to co-occur in the 110 or so validation repertoires emerged from a later analysis.

The CDR3 has 13 amino acids. CDR1 is GTSNPN, CDR2 SVGIG, per germline (reference sequence). V shed 0 bases and J shed 7 bases, with 13 bases lying between them. Profiling relied on immunoSEQ multiplex PCR, and the TCRdb table lists in-frame clones only, not all of them. Of over 110,000 clones detected, about 88% appear once; the ten largest clones hold just over 8.5%. Sequencing was performed on PBMCs. This TCR derives from a young man in good health and CMV-seropositive. This sequence joins TRBV30 and TRBJ2-7; D may be TRBD2 (7 bases). The CDR3 loop is CAWSVGGAREQYF. The CDR3 coding sequence is TGTGCCTGGAGTGTAGGGGGGGCAAGAGAGCAGTACTTC.